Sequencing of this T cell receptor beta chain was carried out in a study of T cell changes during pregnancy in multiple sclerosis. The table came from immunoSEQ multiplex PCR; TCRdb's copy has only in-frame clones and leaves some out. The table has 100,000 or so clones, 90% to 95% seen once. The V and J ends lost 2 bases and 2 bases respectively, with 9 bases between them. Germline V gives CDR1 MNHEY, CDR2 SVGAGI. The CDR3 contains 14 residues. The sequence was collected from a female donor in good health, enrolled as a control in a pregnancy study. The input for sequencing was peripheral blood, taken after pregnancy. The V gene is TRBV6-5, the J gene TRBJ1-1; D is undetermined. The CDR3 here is CASSYEVSNTEAFF. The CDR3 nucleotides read TGTGCCAGCAGTTACGAGGTCTCTAACACTGAAGCTTTCTTT.